The T cell receptor (beta chain) described here comes from a study of Graves' ophthalmopathy and Graves' hyperthyroidism. The length of the CDR3 is 14 residues. Germline CDR1 is DFQATT and CDR2 is SNEGSKA (reference sequence). The J segment lost 1 base and the V segment lost 3 bases, leaving 5 bases of the junction unmatched. General observations from the study: A model of 13 signatures distinguished ophthalmopathy from stable hyperthyroidism at around 90% sensitivity and about 80% specificity.

The TCR beta CDR3 regions underwent amplification from RNA transcripts. HTBI-primed first-round RT-PCR preceded second-round multiplex PCR. TCRdb reanalysed the multiplex PCR reads using MiXCR and keeps one entry per CDR3 protein. The top ten hold roughly 7% of the sample, which has a few hundred thousand distinct CDR3 sequences, over 15% seen once. This clonotype was detected many times. What it binds is not known. Hyperthyroidism was considered stable when no ophthalmopathy appeared within 18 months of follow-up. This clonotype was sampled from a woman aged 18 to 35 with stable Graves' hyperthyroidism. What was sequenced was peripheral blood. The chain carries TRBV20-1 and TRBJ1-1; 7 nucleotides match TRBD1. CDR3 nucleotide sequence: TGCAGTGCTAGGAGAGGACAGGCGAACACTGAAGCTTTCTTT. Translated: CSARRGQANTEAFF.